This TCR beta chain was identified in a study of cytomegalovirus exposure and HLA in healthy donors. General study points: Later analysis revealed greater clonal expansion in HLA-associated TCR beta chains than in equally common others. The sole available immune exposure information was CMV serostatus. In an earlier analysis, most TCR beta V segments were productive about 87% or about 30% of the time. V segments that were indistinguishable, TRBV6-2 and TRBV6-3 among them, were omitted from analysis.

Worth noting for this clone: Antigen: not known.

This PCR relied on a set of 60 Vbeta primers and 13 Jbeta primers. The method was immunoSEQ multiplex PCR; TCRdb's version includes in-frame clones alone and lacks a portion of them. The repertoire holds some 64,000 clones, roughly 90% seen once, with roughly 1.6% in the top ten. Trimming at V came to 6 bases and at J to 2 bases, leaving 7 bases not matched to a gene. This CDR3 is built from 15 residues. Germline-derived CDR1 and CDR2 are LNHDA and SQIVND (reference sequence). The genes are TRBV19 and TRBJ2-7; 10 nucleotides align to TRBD1. This sequence originates from a man aged 25 to 40 in good health and CMV-seropositive. Sequenced sample: PBMCs. CDR3 coding DNA: TGTGCCAGTAGCCCCGGACAGGGGGGCACCTACGAGCAGTACTTC. Translating it yields CASSPGQGGTYEQYF.